This TCR beta chain was sequenced during a study of T cell repertoires in cytomegalovirus infection. Study information: Well-studied HLA-B-restricted epitopes and recently identified HLA-C-restricted epitopes of CMV were both used in the study.

This clonotype was counted many times. Its antigen is unknown. Each CDR3 protein gets one entry after TCRdb re-called the reads with MiXCR. The sample contains roughly 920,000 distinct CDR3 sequences, 25% to 40% of which appear only once. Germline V gene data show CDR1 as SGHTA and CDR2 as FQGNSA. CDR3 length: 13 amino acids. Trimming shortened V by 5 bases and J by 6 bases, and 11 bases separated the two germline ends. The receptor was derived from a human donor in good health (CMV status not recorded). Some clones in this sample may be carry-over from other donors' samples. This chain links TRBV7-2 with TRBJ2-1; D call uncertain. The material sequenced was cultured CD8+ T cells from PBMCs, taken from culture after CMV antigen stimulation. The CDR3 here is CASSPSTFNEQFF. The CDR3 coding sequence is TGTGCCAGCAGCCCATCAACTTTCAATGAGCAGTTCTTC.